This TCR beta chain was captured in a study of OX40 agonist ivuxolimab in advanced cancers. Context from the whole study: Ivuxolimab was a fully human IgG2 agonistic monoclonal antibody targeting the costimulatory receptor OX40 (CD134). Three dose-escalation patients achieved partial responses, one with hepatocellular carcinoma and two with cutaneous melanoma. The paper reports the monotherapy dose-escalation portion (N of about 50 patients) of the phase I ivuxolimab trial. Peripheral TCRbeta sequencing was intended to test whether TCR sequence diversity was altered and clonal T-cell expansion was caused by ivuxolimab. In the dose-escalation cohort, 82.7% of patients were male, and the mean age was approximately 55 years, with a range of roughly 23 to 85. Of the roughly 53 patients in dose escalation, 19 had hepatocellular carcinoma, roughly 15 had melanoma, 9 had renal cell carcinoma and 9 had head and neck cancer. Intravenous ivuxolimab was administered to patients every 2 weeks at six dose levels: 0.01, 0.1, 0.3, 1.5, 3 and 10 mg/kg. Prior anti-PD-1, anti-PD-L1 or anti-CTLA-4 therapy was permitted, and 40% of dose-escalation patients had received checkpoint inhibitors.

The trial excluded patients who had a history of autoimmune disease or were on systemic immunosuppression. In every dose cohort, peripheral blood was drawn for TCR sequencing at baseline, cycle 4 day 1, and cycle 7 day 1. Samples were obtained from an open-label, multicenter, first-in-human phase I dose-escalation trial of ivuxolimab. The trial enrolled adults with locally advanced or metastatic head and neck squamous cell, hepatocellular, melanoma or renal cell carcinoma. Before TCR sequencing, CD4+ and CD8+ T cells were separately sorted from peripheral blood. In regard to this clone: This receptor's antigen is unknown. Base-call qualities are not available, and no considerably larger clone is one nucleotide away.

Counted from cysteine to phenylalanine, this CDR3 has 16 amino acids. Only the CDR3 DNA is retained, 48 bases long and in frame from the first base. For CDR1 and CDR2, the germline V gene lists MDHEN and SYDVKM. Unmatched junction bases come to 14, with V trimmed by 3 bases and J by 8 bases. Genomic DNA was isolated from the sorted cells so that the TCRbeta CDR3 region could be sequenced. The immunoSEQ Assay was used for sequencing of TCRbeta CDR3 regions. TCRdb provides this immuneACCESS table in a form limited to in-frame rearrangements. Some clones are lacking; in checked studies, under half of them reflect an unresolved V gene, and why the rest are absent is not known. For this sample the table gives some 82,000 clones, of which about 93% were detected only once. Clones ranked in the top ten supply around 10% of the sample. Overall study outcomes, separate from this receptor: Low levels of normalized T-cell clonal expansion were also seen in some patients who did not respond. Partial responders in the 0.1-3.0 mg/kg groups had among the lowest normalized peripheral clonal expansion, especially among CD8+ T cells. At doses of 0.1 to 3.0 mg/kg, clonal expansion of both CD4+ and CD8+ blood T cells was observed from baseline to week 6. On average, CD8+ T cells showed more expanded clones than CD4+ T cells after ivuxolimab. Antigen specificity was not determined for the clonally expanded peripheral T cells.

The sequencing used CD4+ or CD8+ T cells sorted from blood, collected in a trial of the OX40 agonist ivuxolimab. The receptor's source is an adult with an advanced solid tumor such as melanoma, head and neck, liver or kidney cancer. The rearrangement joined TRBV28 to TRBJ2-3, with TRBD1 matching 7 junction bases. Read as DNA, the sequence is TGTGCCAGCAGTTTGTCCCCGGGACAGAGGACGGGTACGCAGTATTTT. Translated, it gives CASSLSPGQRTGTQYF.